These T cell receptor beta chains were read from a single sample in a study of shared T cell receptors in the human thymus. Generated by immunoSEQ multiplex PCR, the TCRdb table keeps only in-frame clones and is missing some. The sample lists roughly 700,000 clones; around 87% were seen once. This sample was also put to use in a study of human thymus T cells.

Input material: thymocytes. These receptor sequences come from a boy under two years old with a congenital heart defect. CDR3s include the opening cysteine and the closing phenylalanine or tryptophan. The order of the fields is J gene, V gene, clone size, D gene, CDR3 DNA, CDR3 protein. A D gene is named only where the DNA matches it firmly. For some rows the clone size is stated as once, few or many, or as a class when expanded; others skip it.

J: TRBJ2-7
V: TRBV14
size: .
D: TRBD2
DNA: TGTGCCAGCAGCCAAGTTGCGACTAGCGGGATGCACACCAACTACGAGCAGTACTTC
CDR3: CASSQVATSGMHTNYEQYF

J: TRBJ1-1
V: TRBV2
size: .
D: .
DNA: TGTGCCAGCAGTGAAAGGGGCAGGCTGAACACTGAAGCTTTCTTT
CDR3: CASSERGRLNTEAFF

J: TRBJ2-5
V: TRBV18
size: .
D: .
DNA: TGTGCCAGCTCTGCAGGGCAAGAGACCCAGTACTTC
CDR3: CASSAGQETQYF

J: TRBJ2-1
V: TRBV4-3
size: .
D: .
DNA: TGCGCCAGCAGCCAAGCGGGGAGCTCCTACAATGAGCAGTTCTTC
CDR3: CASSQAGSSYNEQFF

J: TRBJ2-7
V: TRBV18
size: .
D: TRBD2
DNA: TGTGCCAGCTCACCACAGGGAGGGCGGACCTCCTACGAGCAGTACTTC
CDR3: CASSPQGGRTSYEQYF

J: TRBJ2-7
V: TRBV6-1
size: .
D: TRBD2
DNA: TGTGCCAGCAGTGAAGCCCCCGCCGGGACTAGGGAATACGAGCAGTACTTC
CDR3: CASSEAPAGTREYEQYF

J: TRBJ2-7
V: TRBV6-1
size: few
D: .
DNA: TGTGCCAGCAGTGGACCGACAGATCAGTACTTC
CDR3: CASSGPTDQYF

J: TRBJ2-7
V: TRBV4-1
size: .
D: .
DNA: TGCGCCAGCAGCCAGGACGCGGGGGAGCAGTACTTC
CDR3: CASSQDAGEQYF

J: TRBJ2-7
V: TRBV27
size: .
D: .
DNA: TGTGCCAGCAGTTTACGGGGACACATAAAGAGGGGGGAGCAGTACTTC
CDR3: CASSLRGHIKRGEQYF

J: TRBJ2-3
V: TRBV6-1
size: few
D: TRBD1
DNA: TGTGCCAGCAGTGGGGGAGACAGGGGACAAGATACGCAGTATTTT
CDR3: CASSGGDRGQDTQYF

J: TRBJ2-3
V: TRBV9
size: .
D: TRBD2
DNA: TGTGCCAGCAGCGCGGTAGCGGGACTCACAGATACGCAGTATTTT
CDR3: CASSAVAGLTDTQYF

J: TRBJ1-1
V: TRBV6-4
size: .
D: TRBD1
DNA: TGTGCCAGCAGTACAGGGACAGGGAACACTGAAGCTTTCTTT
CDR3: CASSTGTGNTEAFF

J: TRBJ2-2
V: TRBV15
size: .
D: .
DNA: TGTGCCACCAGCAGTCTGATTAGGGACAAGGTAAGCACCGGGGAGCTGTTTTTT
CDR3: CATSSLIRDKVSTGELFF

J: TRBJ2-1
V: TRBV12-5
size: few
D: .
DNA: TGTGCTAGTGGTTCCCCTGGCGGGTCTTCCTACAATGAGCAGTTCTTC
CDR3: CASGSPGGSSYNEQFF

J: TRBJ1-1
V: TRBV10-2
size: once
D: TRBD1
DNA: TGCGCCAGCAGTACGGACAGGGGAGAGAGCACTGAAGCTTTCTTT
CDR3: CASSTDRGESTEAFF

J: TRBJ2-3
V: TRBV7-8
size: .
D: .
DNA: TGTGCCAGCAGCTTAGTAGAACCAGGGAGCACAGATACGCAGTATTTT
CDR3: CASSLVEPGSTDTQYF

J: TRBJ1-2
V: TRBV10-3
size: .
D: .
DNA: TGTGCCATCAGCGCCACAGGGAACTATGGCTACACCTTC
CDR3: CAISATGNYGYTF

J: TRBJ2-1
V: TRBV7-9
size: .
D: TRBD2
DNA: TGTGCCAGCAGCCCACCCACGGGGGGGACCTCCTACAATGAGCAGTTCTTC
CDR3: CASSPPTGGTSYNEQFF

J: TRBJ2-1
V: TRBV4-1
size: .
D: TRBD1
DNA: TGCGCCAGCAGCCAGCCCGGGACAGGGGGTGGTGAGCAGTTCTTC
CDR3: CASSQPGTGGGEQFF

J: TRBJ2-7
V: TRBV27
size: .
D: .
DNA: TGTGCCAGCAGTTTCAAGTCGGGGGCCTACGAGCAGTACTTC
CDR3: CASSFKSGAYEQYF

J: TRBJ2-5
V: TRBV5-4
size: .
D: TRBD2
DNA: TGTGCCAGCAGCTTTGGTCCGGGACTAGACAAAGAGGAGACCCAGTACTTC
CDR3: CASSFGPGLDKEETQYF

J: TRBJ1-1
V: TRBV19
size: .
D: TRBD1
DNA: TGTGCCAGTAGTATAGCCCCAGGGGGCGCGAGGACTGAAGCTTTCTTT
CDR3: CASSIAPGGARTEAFF

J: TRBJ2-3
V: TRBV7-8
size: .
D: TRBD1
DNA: TGTGCCAGCAGCTTACCAAGGACAGGGCCGGTCCGGCTCCATACGCAGTATTTT
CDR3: CASSLPRTGPVRLHTQYF